One sample yielded the 22 T cell receptor beta chains listed below, sequenced in a study of T cells in Graves' hyperthyroidism and ophthalmopathy (dated by TCRdb to between 2017 and 2020). The library was produced with multiplex PCR. The data were produced on an Illumina HiSeq 2000. Amplification of TCR beta CDR3 regions was carried out from RNA transcripts. A first-round RT-PCR of the TCR CDR3 used the HTBI primer set with the Qiagen OneStep RT-PCR kit. TCRdb redid the processing of the public reads, applying fastp at Q25 and MiXCR, and retained in-frame beta chains. Rows merge per CDR3 protein into single entries with the most common DNA and genes. The sample yields approximately 100,000 distinct CDR3 sequences; roughly 44% were counted once. The ten largest clones capture roughly 25% of the sample. Sequencing was done on a sample of blood. These TCRs come from a man aged 35 to 55 with Graves' hyperthyroidism.

A remark on this clonotype: The CDR3 does not close with the conserved phenylalanine or tryptophan, likely indicating a read error. The chain is built from TRBV2 and TRBJ1-1; 8 bases line up with TRBD1. V was clipped by 5 bases and J by 1 base; unmatched bases: 9. The CDR3 covers 16 residues. In germline, CDR1 is SNHLY, CDR2 FYNNEI. The CDR3 DNA reads TGTGCCAGCAGTCTACAGGGGGTTGGTGGGAACACTGAAGCTTTCTTG. Amino acids: CASSLQGVGGNTEAFL.

Here the CDR3 reads CSARQGANGYTF. DNA for the CDR3: TGCAGTGCTAGACAGGGGGCTAACGGCTACACCTTC. The V call is TRBV20-1, the J call TRBJ1-2, with TRBD1 matching 8 bases. The CDR3 has 12 amino acids. Germline V gives CDR1 DFQATT, CDR2 SNEGSKA (reference sequence). After removal of 2 bases from V and 8 bases from J, the junction contained 4 bases not matched to a gene.

This clonotype was counted between two and nine times. The chain is built from TRBV3-2 and TRBJ1-4. TRBV3-2 is designated a pseudogene. This CDR3 is built from 15 residues. CDR3 sequence reads: CASSQGYEVGEKLFF. As DNA, the CDR3 is TGTGCCAGCAGCCAAGGGTATGAGGTTGGTGAAAAACTGTTTTTT.

The chain carries TRBV5-4 and TRBJ2-1; the match to TRBD1 covers 7 bases. The CDR3 runs to 16 residues. The germline gives CDR1 SGHNT, CDR2 YYREEE (reference sequence). J gave up 4 bases and V 4 bases, and 11 bases lay outside the gene matches. The CDR3 DNA sequence: TGTGCCAGCAGCCCGGCGGCGGGCAGGGGGTACAATGAGCAGTTCTTC. Protein product: CASSPAAGRGYNEQFF.

Note on this clonotype: A much larger clonotype is one base distant, so this may be a read error. Likely a read error: the CDR3 ends without its conserved phenylalanine or tryptophan. This sequence joins TRBV12-3 or TRBV12-4 and TRBJ2-2; D is unclear. The CDR3 extends over 14 amino acids. V lost 1 base to trimming and J lost 5 bases, with 8 bases between them. The CDR3 nucleotides are TGTGCCAGCAGTTTAGTTGGCCCGACCGGGGAGCTGTTTTCT. As protein: CASSLVGPTGELFS.

The chain uses TRBV2 and TRBJ1-6, with 7 positions matching TRBD1. This CDR3 comprises 15 residues. V shed 6 bases and J 10 bases; nucleotides not matched to a gene: 12. Germline CDR1 is SNHLY and CDR2 is FYNNEI. The CDR3 here is CASRRTGALGSPLHF. CDR3 DNA: TGTGCCAGCAGACGTACAGGGGCTCTTGGGTCACCCCTCCACTTT.

The rearrangement uses TRBV9 and TRBJ2-5; TRBD1 matches 9 bases. V lost 0 bases, J lost 4 bases, and 7 bases stayed unmatched. Germline assignment: CDR1 SGDLS and CDR2 YYNGEE. The CDR3 loop spans 16 amino acids. Written as DNA, the CDR3 is TGTGCCAGCAGCGTAGCGAGGGACAGGGCGGTAGAGACCCAGTACTTC. Protein sequence: CASSVARDRAVETQYF.

This clonotype was counted many times. The V and J genes are TRBV6-6 and TRBJ2-1; 10 bases fit TRBD2. Germline lookup yields CDR1 MNHNY and CDR2 SVGAGI (reference sequence). The CDR3 is 16 amino acids. Germline trimming cut 2 bases from V and 4 bases from J; bases unmatched to any gene: 5. The CDR3 sequence: CASSYGTSVMYNEQFF. CDR3 nucleotides: TGTGCCAGCAGTTACGGGACTAGCGTGATGTACAATGAGCAGTTCTTC.

As concerns this clonotype: In this CDR3 the conserved last residue, phenylalanine or tryptophan, is missing, so a read error is likely. V is TRBV24-1 and J is TRBJ2-3; no definite D call. With 12 bases removed from V and 2 bases from J, the gap between germline ends came to 14 bases. The CDR3 has 13 residues. CDR1 is KGHDR, CDR2 SFDVKD, per germline. In DNA form, the CDR3 reads TGTGCCGTCGCCAGTACCGACACAGATACGCAGTATCTT. Protein product: CAVASTDTDTQYL.

The chain is built from TRBV7-8 and TRBJ1-6, with a possible D match to TRBD1 (5 bases). The V and J ends lost 1 base and 5 bases respectively, with 9 bases between them. Germline assignment: CDR1 SGHVS and CDR2 FQNEAQ. This CDR3 comprises 15 residues. The DNA of the CDR3 is TGTGCCAGCAGCTTAGGGACACCTAATAATTCACCCCTCCACTTT. It encodes CASSLGTPNNSPLHF. Based on the CDR3 plus reference TRBV7-8 and TRBJ1-6, the full variable domain is GAGVSQSPRYKVAKRGQDVALRCDPISGHVSLFWYQQALGQGPEFLTYFQNEAQLDKSGLPSDRFFAERPEGSVSTLKIQRTQQEDSAVYLCASSLGTPNNSPLHFGNGTRLTVT.

J is TRBJ1-2 and V is TRBV14; unclear D gene. Germline values: CDR1 SGHDN, CDR2 FVKESK. The V gene lost 4 bases and the J gene lost 4 bases, with 10 bases spanning the gap. The CDR3 spans 13 residues. The CDR3 loop reads CASSPSVSYGYTF. CDR3 coding DNA: TGTGCCAGCAGCCCCAGCGTTAGCTATGGCTACACCTTC.

This clonotype was counted a few times. The rearrangement links TRBV7-9 to TRBJ2-1; unclear D gene. The CDR3 is 14 residues long. V was shortened by 0 bases and J by 13 bases, with 16 bases between the two germline ends. Germline V CDR1 and CDR2: SEHNR, FQNEAQ (reference sequence). The CDR3 here is CASSLASERSHQFF. The DNA of the CDR3 is TGTGCCAGCAGCTTAGCGTCGGAAAGAAGTCATCAGTTCTTC.

Points on this clonotype: The CDR3 ends on some other residue instead of the conserved phenylalanine or tryptophan, so this is likely a read error. The V call is TRBV3-1, the J call TRBJ2-7; 10 nucleotides agree with TRBD1. Germline CDR1 LGHDT, CDR2 YNNKEL (reference sequence). V shed 8 bases and J 7 bases; nucleotides not matched to a gene: 11. The CDR3 loop spans 14 amino acids. The chain's CDR3 is CASGPGTGVREQYL. The CDR3 DNA follows: TGTGCCAGCGGCCCAGGGACAGGGGTTCGGGAGCAGTACCTC.

The sample holds many counts of this clonotype. V and J are TRBV5-1 and TRBJ2-3, with TRBD1 matching 8 bases. The CDR3 has 13 amino acids. Germline values: CDR1 SGHRS, CDR2 YFSETQ. V was clipped by 4 bases and J by 6 bases; unmatched bases: 4. CDR3 bases: TGCGCCAGCAGCCGGACAGGGAGGGATACGCAGTATTTT. This encodes CASSRTGRDTQYF.

This clonotype was seen repeatedly, ten times or more. V usage is TRBV5-1 and J usage is TRBJ1-6, with TRBD1 identical over 7 bases. The V gene's germline CDR1 is SGHRS and CDR2 YFSETQ. The CDR3 is 18 residues long. With V trimmed by 0 bases and J by 7 bases, 13 bases remained unmatched. The chain's CDR3 is CASSLARNRGSLNSPLHF. DNA for the CDR3: TGCGCCAGCAGCTTGGCACGCAACAGGGGTTCGTTGAATTCACCCCTCCACTTT. Combining the CDR3 with reference TRBV5-1 and TRBJ1-6 gives the whole variable domain KAGVTQTPRYLIKTRGQQVTLSCSPISGHRSVSWYQQTPGQGLQFLFEYFSETQRNKGNFPGRFSGRQFSNSRSEMNVSTLELGDSALYLCASSLARNRGSLNSPLHFGNGTRLTVT.

This clonotype was found many times. A junction boundary mismatches the germline segment, possibly from a read error. The chain is built from TRBV7-7 and TRBJ2-7; 11 nucleotides line up with TRBD1. The CDR3 length is 17 residues. Germline CDR1 SSHAT, CDR2 FNYEAQ (reference sequence). Written as DNA, the CDR3 is TGTGCTAGCAGCATGAGAGGGGTTCGGGGGACAGGGGGGGAGCAGTACTTC. It translates to CASSMRGVRGTGGEQYF.

This clonotype was seen at least ten times. The CDR3 DNA reads as TGTGCCAGCAGCCCCCCATTCAATGAGCAGTTCTTC. It specifies CASSPPFNEQFF. V is TRBV12-3 or TRBV12-4 and J is TRBJ2-1; D call uncertain. The germline V and J ends were trimmed by 6 bases and 6 bases, with 9 bases remaining between them. The CDR3 consists of 12 residues.

This clonotype occurred many times. The germline gene is not matched at one end of the junction; a read error may be the cause. The chain links TRBV6-1 to TRBJ1-1; D unclear. The CDR3 totals 16 residues. The germline V gene has CDR1 MNHNS and CDR2 SASEGT. CDR3 protein: CASSDAHLTRNAEAFF. The CDR3 coding sequence is TGTGCCAGCAGTGATGCCCACCTAACAAGGAACGCTGAAGCTTTCTTT.

The V gene is TRBV2, the J gene TRBJ2-5; unclear D gene. The CDR3 totals 14 residues. Germline values: CDR1 SNHLY, CDR2 FYNNEI. The V gene lost 4 bases and the J gene lost 4 bases, with 13 bases spanning the gap. CDR3 coding DNA: TGTGCCAGCAGTGTCATCCTTACTCGAGAGACCCAGTACTTC. Translated: CASSVILTRETQYF.

This clonotype was counted ten times or more. The chain employs TRBV4-1 and TRBJ2-7; D possibly matches TRBD1 or TRBD2 (5 bases each). This CDR3 comprises 16 residues. V gave up 1 base and J gave up 2 bases, with 15 bases separating them. CDR1 is MGHRA and CDR2 is YSYEKL in the germline V gene. CDR3 in amino acids: CASSQVSGTPTYEQYF. CDR3 DNA sequence: TGCGCCAGCAGCCAAGTTTCCGGGACGCCAACCTACGAGCAGTACTTC.

About this clonotype itself: The junction and the germline gene differ at one end; a read error may be behind it. The chain recombines TRBV20-1 with TRBJ2-7; no definite D call. Germline V CDR1 and CDR2: DFQATT, SNEGSKA (reference sequence). The CDR3 consists of 13 residues. CDR3 DNA sequence: TGCAGTGCTAGGAGACGTAGCTCCTACGGGCAGTACTTC. This gives the protein CSARRRSSYGQYF.

At least ten counts were recorded for this clonotype. CDR3 DNA sequence: TGTGCCAGCGCTGGACCGCCTTGGGGCAATCAGCCCCAGCATTTT. This gives the protein CASAGPPWGNQPQHF. The rearrangement uses TRBV6-5 and TRBJ1-5; D is undetermined. Germline CDR1 and CDR2: MNHEY and SVGAGI. The CDR3 runs to 15 residues. The ends were cut back, 8 bases at V and 2 bases at J, with 16 bases in the middle.